Given below is one T cell receptor beta chain in context. As handled by the study authors: Amplification of reference gene primers provided the estimated nucleated cell counts. Sequencing used immunoSEQ multiplex PCR; TCRdb keeps in-frame clones, though not all of them. V and J calls and clone size are as listed in that table; D and trimming were resolved from the DNA. The sample lists roughly 250,000 clones, about 68% occurring once. This sample was included in a study of blood T cell repertoires in COVID-19. On the study more broadly: Sample material is recorded as cDNA or gDNA derived from T cells, B-cell-depleted T cells, or PBMCs.

The receptor was isolated from a woman older than 75 with acute or convalescent COVID-19. Sequencing was carried out using peripheral blood.

The CDR3 region has the DNA TGTGCCAGTTCGGGGACAGGGGGCTTCAATGAGCAGTTCTTC. It translates to CASSGTGGFNEQFF. The V gene is TRBV19, the J gene TRBJ2-1, with 12 nucleotides matching TRBD1. This CDR3 spans 14 amino acids. J lost 6 bases, V lost 8 bases, and 5 bases had no gene match. The germline V gene has CDR1 LNHDA and CDR2 SQIVND (reference sequence).